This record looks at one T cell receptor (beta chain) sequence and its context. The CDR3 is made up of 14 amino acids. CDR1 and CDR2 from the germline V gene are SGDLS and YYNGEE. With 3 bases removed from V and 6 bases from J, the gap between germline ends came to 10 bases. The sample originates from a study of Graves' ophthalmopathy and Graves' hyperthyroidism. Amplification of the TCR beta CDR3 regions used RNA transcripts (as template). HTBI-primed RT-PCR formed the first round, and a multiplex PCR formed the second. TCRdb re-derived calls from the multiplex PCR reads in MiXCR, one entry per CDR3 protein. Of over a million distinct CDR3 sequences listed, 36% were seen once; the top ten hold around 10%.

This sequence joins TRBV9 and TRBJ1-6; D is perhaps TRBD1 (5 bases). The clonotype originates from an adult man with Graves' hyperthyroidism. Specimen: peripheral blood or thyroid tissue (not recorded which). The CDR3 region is CASSATVFNSPLHF. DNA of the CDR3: TGTGCCAGCAGCGCGACAGTCTTTAATTCACCCCTCCACTTT.